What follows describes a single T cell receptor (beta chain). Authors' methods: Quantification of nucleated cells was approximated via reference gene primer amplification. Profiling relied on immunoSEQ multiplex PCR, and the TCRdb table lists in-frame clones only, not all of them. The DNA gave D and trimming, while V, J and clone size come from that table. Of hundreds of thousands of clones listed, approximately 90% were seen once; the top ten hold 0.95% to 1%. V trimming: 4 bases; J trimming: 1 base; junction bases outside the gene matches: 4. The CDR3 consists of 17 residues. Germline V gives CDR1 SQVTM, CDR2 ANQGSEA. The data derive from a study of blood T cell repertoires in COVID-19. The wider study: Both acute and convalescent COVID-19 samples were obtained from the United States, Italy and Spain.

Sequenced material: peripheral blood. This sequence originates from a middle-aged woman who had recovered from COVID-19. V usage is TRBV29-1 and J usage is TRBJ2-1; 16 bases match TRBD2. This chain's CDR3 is CSVAGTSGRDSYNEQFF. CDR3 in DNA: TGCAGCGTTGCCGGGACTAGCGGGAGGGATTCCTACAATGAGCAGTTCTTC.